This TCR beta chain derives from a study of vaccination effects on CD4 cells after COVID-19. Some clones are missing from TCRdb's copy, which holds only in-frame ones; the method was immunoSEQ multiplex PCR. Here the sample spans about 20,000 clones, approximately 70% being singletons. This clone was found once. Its matching antigen is unknown. Sequencing in the ViraFEST assay came after antigen-specific CD4+ T cells had been expanded with viral peptide pools, which were used to stimulate PBMC. Isolation of CD4+ T cells took place after nine to ten days of culture. The CDR3 has 14 residues. V shed 5 bases and J 10 bases; nucleotides not matched to a gene: 11. In germline, CDR1 is SNHLY, CDR2 FYNNEI.

The chain carries TRBV2 and TRBJ1-1; 9 bases map to TRBD1. The material sequenced was CD4+ T cells from PBMCs cultured with HCoV-229E spike peptides, taken before COVID-19 vaccination. The sequence derives from a human donor who received a COVID-19 vaccine. CDR3 nucleotides: TGTGCCAGCAGTACCGGGACAGGGTCGAGCGCAGCTTTCTTT. This codes for CASSTGTGSSAAFF.